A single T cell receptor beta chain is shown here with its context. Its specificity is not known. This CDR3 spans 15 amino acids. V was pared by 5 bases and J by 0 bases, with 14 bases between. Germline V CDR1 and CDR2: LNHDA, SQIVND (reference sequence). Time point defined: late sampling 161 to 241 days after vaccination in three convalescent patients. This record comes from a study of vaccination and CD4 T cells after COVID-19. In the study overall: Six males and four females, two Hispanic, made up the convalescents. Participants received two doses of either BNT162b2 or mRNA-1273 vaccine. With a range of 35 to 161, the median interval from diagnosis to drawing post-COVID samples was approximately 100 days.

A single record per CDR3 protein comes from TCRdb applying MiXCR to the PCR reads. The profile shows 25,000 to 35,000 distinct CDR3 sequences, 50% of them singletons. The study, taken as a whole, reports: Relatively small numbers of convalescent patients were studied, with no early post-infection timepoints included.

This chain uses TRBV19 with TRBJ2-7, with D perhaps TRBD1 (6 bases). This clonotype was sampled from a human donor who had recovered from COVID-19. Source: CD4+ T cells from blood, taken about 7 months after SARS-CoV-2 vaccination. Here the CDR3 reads CASSPGTQSSYEQYF. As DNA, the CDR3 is TGTGCCAGTAGTCCAGGGACACAAAGCTCCTACGAGCAGTACTTC.